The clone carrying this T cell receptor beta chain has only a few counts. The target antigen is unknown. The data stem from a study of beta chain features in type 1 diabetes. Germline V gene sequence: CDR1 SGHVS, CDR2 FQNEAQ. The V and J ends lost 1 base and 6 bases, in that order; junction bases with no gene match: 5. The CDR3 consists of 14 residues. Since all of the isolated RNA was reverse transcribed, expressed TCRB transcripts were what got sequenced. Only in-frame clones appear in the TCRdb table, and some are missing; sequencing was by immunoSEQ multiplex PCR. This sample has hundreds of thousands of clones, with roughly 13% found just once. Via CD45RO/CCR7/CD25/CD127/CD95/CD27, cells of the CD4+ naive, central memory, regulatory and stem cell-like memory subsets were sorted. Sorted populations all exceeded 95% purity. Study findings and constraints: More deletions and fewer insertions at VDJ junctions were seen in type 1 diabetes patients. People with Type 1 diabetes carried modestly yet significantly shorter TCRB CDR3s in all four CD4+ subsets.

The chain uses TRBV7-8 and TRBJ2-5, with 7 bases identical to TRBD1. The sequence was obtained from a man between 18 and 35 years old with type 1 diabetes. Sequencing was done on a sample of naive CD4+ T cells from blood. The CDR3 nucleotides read TGTGCCAGCAGCTTAGAGGGACAGAGGAAGACCCAGTACTTC. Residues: CASSLEGQRKTQYF.